This T cell receptor beta chain was observed in a study of blood T cells in healthy people across ages (dated by TCRdb to the mid-2010s). About the study as a whole: In model experiments, template switching captured roughly one uniquely barcoded TCR beta cDNA molecule for every two T cells. To track age-related changes in TCR beta repertoire diversity, the study relied on deep sequencing normalized with unique cDNA molecular identifiers. Donors were grouped into four age groups: young (average about 15 years), middle-aged (39), aged (around 60) and long-lived (about 89). To avoid experimental bias, donors of different ages were randomly spread across the sequencing lanes. Using the same blood draw, the study looked at two additional independent replicas of 1 million unique cDNA reads for two donors, one aged 18 to 30 and the other aged 80 or older. What the work shows at the level of the full study, not this receptor alone: Compared with the aged group, the long-lived group had more naive CD4+ T cells, fewer expanded clones and increased TCR diversity, a pattern suggesting age selection. Because donor CMV infection status was unknown, age-related changes in expanded clonotypes were potentially confounded. Estimates of total diversity based on one million sequenced T cells were considered lower bounds and underestimates. The percentage of naive T cells measured by flow cytometry correlated strongly with observed TCR beta diversity. As age increased, observed TCR beta diversity per million T cells dropped in a roughly linear way, and a significant reduction was already evident by age roughly 40. Since profiling was done on bulk unsorted PBMCs, naive and antigen-experienced compartments could not be conclusively compared.

From the cysteine through the phenylalanine, the CDR3 covers 15 amino acids. CDR3 DNA is the only sequence kept; it has 45 bases, read in frame from the first base. The germline ends are 8 bases apart after V is trimmed by 0 bases and J by 2 bases. Looking up the germline V gene (reference sequence) yields CDR1 MNHNY and CDR2 SVGAGI. The donors were 40 or so Caucasian individuals from Russia, aged roughly 6 to 90 years, who were systemically healthy. Each donor gave 8 to 10 milliliters of peripheral blood, drawn into EDTA-treated Vacutainer tubes. Ficoll-Paque density-gradient centrifugation was used to isolate PBMCs, with at least 7 million obtained per sample. Trizol reagent was used to extract total RNA from PBMCs, with at least 5.5 micrograms per sample. The percentages of naive CD45RAhigh/CD27high T cells were determined by flow cytometry on a PBMC aliquot from every donor. This clonotype turned up a few times. Its antigen remains undetermined. Qualities for individual bases were not recorded, and no much larger clone is one base off.

Libraries were made using 5' RACE. The run used an Illumina HiSeq 2500. A second PCR of roughly 7 to 12 cycles was run with a J-beta primer mix and a sample-barcoded 5' primer. Each TCR beta cDNA molecule received a unique molecular identifier from a template-switch 5' adaptor carrying 12 random nucleotides. Each sample yielded at least 3 million CDR3-containing paired-end reads. All of the RNA was converted into first-strand cDNA using the Mint cDNA synthesis kit, with a TRBC-specific oligonucleotide serving as the primer. Following uracil-DNA glycosylase treatment, all cDNA underwent a first 18-cycle PCR with the universal primers M1SS and BC2_uni_R. Concerning the study's data processing: For normalization, 1 million high-quality reads, each with a distinct molecular identifier, were randomly selected from each sample. Instead of being binned into consensus sequences, reads with shared molecular identifiers were discarded. MiTCR, with a Q25 quality threshold and the strictest error-elimination algorithm, was used for CDR3 identification, clonotype clustering and error correction. A nonparametric unseen species model with Euler transformation was used to estimate a lower bound on total TCR beta diversity. TCRdb reprocessed the public reads (quality trimming at Q25 with fastp, clone calling with MiXCR) and kept in-frame beta chains. Rows with one shared CDR3 protein collapse into an entry with the most common genes and DNA. These V and J calls originate from TCRdb's pipeline instead of the authors' own analysis. Here the sample has around 870,000 distinct CDR3 sequences; 29% occur a single time. The top ten constitute approximately 15% of the sample.

This TCR was sampled from an elderly woman in good health. Sample: blood. The rearrangement combines TRBV6-6 with TRBJ1-3; confidence is insufficient to name the D gene. The DNA sequence is TGTGCCAGCAGTTACTCGGTTGCGACTGGAAACACCATATATTTT. The translation is CASSYSVATGNTIYF.